This T cell receptor beta chain derives from a study of T cell clonality in common variable immunodeficiency. This CDR3 is 16 amino acids long. V shed 2 bases and J shed 0 bases, with 11 bases lying between them. Germline CDR1 reads SGHRS; CDR2 reads YFSETQ. Profiling relied on immunoSEQ multiplex PCR, and the TCRdb table lists in-frame clones only, not all of them. This sample carries approximately 57,000 clones and no singletons, and around 0.84% goes to the top ten. Study conclusions and caveats: Reportedly, TCR beta sequences from common variable immunodeficiency showed fewer deletions and N-nucleotide insertions. CVID subjects showed higher TCRbeta clonality than healthy controls. Links between repertoire features and CVID complications were heterogeneity-limited. Authors noted CVID clonality's cause needs subpopulation repertoire sequencing.

This clone was recorded many times. The antigen is not known. The read gets to within 3 residues of the CDR3 end, and the germline J gene fills in the rest. The V call is TRBV5-1, the J call TRBJ1-4; D is unresolved. This receptor was obtained from a person aged 18 to 70 in good health. The sequenced sample consisted of peripheral blood mononuclear cells. The covered CDR3 bases are TGCGCCAGCAGCTTATCGGGTGGAGCAACTAATGAAAAA. As protein: CASSLSGGATNEK. The whole CDR3 sequence reads CASSLSGGATNEKLFF.